This T cell receptor beta chain was recorded in a study of beta chain features in type 1 diabetes. Expressed TCRB transcripts got sequenced, as all isolated RNA was reverse transcribed. Some clones are missing from TCRdb's copy, which holds only in-frame ones; the method was immunoSEQ multiplex PCR. The sample has 300,000 to 450,000 clones, roughly a fifth seen once. Turning to this clone: The antigen is unknown.

Between the trimmed V and J ends, which lost 5 bases and 2 bases, there was a span of 15 bases. The CDR3 sequence is 15 residues long. CDR1 SGHTA and CDR2 FQGNSA come from the germline V gene. Study findings and constraints: Across all four CD4+ subsets, people with type 1 diabetes showed modestly shorter TCRB CDR3s.

What was sequenced was naive CD4+ T cells from blood. The rearrangement uses TRBV7-2 and TRBJ1-2, with a possible D match to TRBD1 (5 bases). The TCR was taken from a young woman in good health. CDR3 coding DNA: TGTGCCAGCAGCATAAGTCCCGACAGAAACTATGGCTACACCTTC. Residues: CASSISPDRNYGYTF.